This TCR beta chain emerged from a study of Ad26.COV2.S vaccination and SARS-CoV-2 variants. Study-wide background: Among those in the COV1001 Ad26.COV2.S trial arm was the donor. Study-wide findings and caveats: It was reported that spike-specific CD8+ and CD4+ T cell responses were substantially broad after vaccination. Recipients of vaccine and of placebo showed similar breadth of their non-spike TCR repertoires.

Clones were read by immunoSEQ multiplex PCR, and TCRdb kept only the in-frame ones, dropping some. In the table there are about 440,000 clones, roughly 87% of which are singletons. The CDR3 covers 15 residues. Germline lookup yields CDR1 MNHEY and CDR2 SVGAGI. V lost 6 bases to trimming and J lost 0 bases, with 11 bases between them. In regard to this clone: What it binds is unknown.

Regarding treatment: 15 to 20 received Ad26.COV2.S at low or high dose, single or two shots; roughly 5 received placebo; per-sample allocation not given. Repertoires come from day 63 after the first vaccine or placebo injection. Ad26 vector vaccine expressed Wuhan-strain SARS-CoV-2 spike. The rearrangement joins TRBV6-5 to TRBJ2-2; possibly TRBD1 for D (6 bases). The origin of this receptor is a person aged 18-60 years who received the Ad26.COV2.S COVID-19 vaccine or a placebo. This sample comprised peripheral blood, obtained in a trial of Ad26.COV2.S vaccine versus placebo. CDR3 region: CASRSNRANTGELFF. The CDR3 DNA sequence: TGTGCCAGCAGGTCGAACAGGGCGAACACCGGGGAGCTGTTTTTT.